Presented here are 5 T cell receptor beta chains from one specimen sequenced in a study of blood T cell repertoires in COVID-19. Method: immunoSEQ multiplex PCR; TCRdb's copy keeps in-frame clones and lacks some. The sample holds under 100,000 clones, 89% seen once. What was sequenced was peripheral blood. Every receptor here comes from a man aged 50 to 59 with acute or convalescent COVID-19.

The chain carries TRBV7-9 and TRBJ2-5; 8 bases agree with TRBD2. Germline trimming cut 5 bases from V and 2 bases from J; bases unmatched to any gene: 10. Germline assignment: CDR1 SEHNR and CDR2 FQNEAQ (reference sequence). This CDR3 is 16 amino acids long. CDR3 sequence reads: CASSPGVAGRQETQYF. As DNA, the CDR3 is TGTGCCAGCAGCCCCGGGGTAGCGGGGAGGCAAGAGACCCAGTACTTC. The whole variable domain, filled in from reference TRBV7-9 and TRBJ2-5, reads DTGVSQNPRHKITKRGQNVTFRCDPISEHNRLYWYRQTLGQGPEFLTYFQNEAQLEKSRLLSDRFSAERPKGSFSTLEIQRTEQGDSAMYLCASSPGVAGRQETQYFGPGTRLLVL.

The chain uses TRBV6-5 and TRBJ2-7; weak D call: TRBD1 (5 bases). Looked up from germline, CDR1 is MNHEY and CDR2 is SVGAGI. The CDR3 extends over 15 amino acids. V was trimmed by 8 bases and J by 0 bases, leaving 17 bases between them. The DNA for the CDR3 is TGTGCCAGCCGAAATGGGGCGGTGAGCTCCTACGAGCAGTACTTC. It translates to CASRNGAVSSYEQYF.

CDR3 region: CASRSQIQGLTGELFF. The CDR3 region has the DNA TGTGCCAGCAGATCTCAAATACAGGGGTTAACCGGGGAGCTGTTTTTT. This chain joins TRBV27 and TRBJ2-2, with 7 bases aligning to TRBD1. In germline, CDR1 is MNHEY, CDR2 SMNVEV (reference sequence). The CDR3 has 16 residues. V was pared by 6 bases and J by 5 bases, with 12 bases of the junction left unmatched.

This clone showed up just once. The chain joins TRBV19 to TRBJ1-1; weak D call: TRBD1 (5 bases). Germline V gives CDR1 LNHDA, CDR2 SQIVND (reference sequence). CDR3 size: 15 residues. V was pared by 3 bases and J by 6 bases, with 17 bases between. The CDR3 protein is CASSIEGVLISEAFF. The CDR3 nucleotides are TGTGCCAGTAGTATCGAAGGGGTATTGATCTCTGAAGCTTTCTTT.

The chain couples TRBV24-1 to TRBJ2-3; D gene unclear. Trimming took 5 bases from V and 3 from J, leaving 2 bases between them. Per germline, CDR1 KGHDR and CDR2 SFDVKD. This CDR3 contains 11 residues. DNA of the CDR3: TGTGCCACCAGTGTAACAGATACGCAGTATTTT. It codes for CATSVTDTQYF.